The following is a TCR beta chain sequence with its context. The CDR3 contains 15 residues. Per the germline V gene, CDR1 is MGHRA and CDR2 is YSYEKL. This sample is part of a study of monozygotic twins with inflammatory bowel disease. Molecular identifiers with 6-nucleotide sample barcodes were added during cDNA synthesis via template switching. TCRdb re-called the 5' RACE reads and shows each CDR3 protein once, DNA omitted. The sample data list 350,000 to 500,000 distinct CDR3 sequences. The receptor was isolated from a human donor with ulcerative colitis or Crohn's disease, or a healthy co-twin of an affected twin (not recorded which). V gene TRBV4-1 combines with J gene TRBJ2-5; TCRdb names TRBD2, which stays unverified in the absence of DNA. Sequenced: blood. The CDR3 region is CASSQDRLAQETQYF.